A single sample is the source of the 27 T cell receptor beta chains below, sequenced in a study of blood T cell repertoires in COVID-19. Sequencing was performed with immunoSEQ multiplex PCR; in TCRdb, only in-frame clones are kept and a portion is missing. Among around 280,000 clones listed, around 87% were seen once. Sequences were obtained from peripheral blood. Receptor source: a woman aged 50 to 65 who had recovered from COVID-19.

CDR3 residues: CASSLLGTLHSNQPQHF. CDR3 sequence (DNA): TGTGCCAGCAGTTTATTAGGGACTCTACATAGCAATCAGCCCCAGCATTTT. The rearrangement uses TRBV28 and TRBJ1-5, with a weak D call TRBD1 (5 bases). Germline lookup yields CDR1 MDHEN and CDR2 SYDVKM. V dropped 1 base and J dropped 0 bases, with 13 bases sitting between them. CDR3 length: 17 residues.

V usage is TRBV28 and J usage is TRBJ2-5, with D possibly TRBD1 on 5 matching bases. Germline CDR1 is MDHEN and CDR2 is SYDVKM. Between the trimmed V and J ends, which lost 5 bases and 1 base, there was a span of 14 bases. The CDR3 has 15 residues. This chain's CDR3 is CASSTTAFPQETQYF. For the CDR3, the DNA is TGTGCCAGCAGTACGACAGCCTTCCCCCAAGAGACCCAGTACTTC.

This chain joins TRBV28 and TRBJ2-2; 10 bases line up with TRBD2. V shed 6 bases and J 5 bases; nucleotides not matched to a gene: 9. Germline V gene sequence: CDR1 MDHEN, CDR2 SYDVKM. CDR3 length: 16 amino acids. For the CDR3, the DNA is TGTGCCAGCAGGCGCGCCGGACTAGCGGATACCGGGGAGCTGTTTTTT. Its translation: CASRRAGLADTGELFF.

This sequence joins TRBV5-4 and TRBJ2-1; 10 nucleotides match TRBD2. Germline CDR1 and CDR2: SGHNT and YYREEE (reference sequence). Trimming took 5 bases from V and 7 from J; bases not matched to a gene: 12. There are 16 residues in the CDR3. CDR3: CASSQLSGRGKNEQFF. In DNA form, the CDR3 reads TGTGCCAGCAGTCAATTAAGCGGGAGGGGGAAGAATGAGCAGTTCTTC.

The V gene is TRBV7-9, the J gene TRBJ2-3; 11 positions agree with TRBD2. The CDR3 is 16 amino acids. With 5 bases clipped from V and 5 bases from J, the junction kept 9 bases outside the gene matches. Looked up from germline, CDR1 is SEHNR and CDR2 is FQNEAQ (reference sequence). CDR3 bases: TGTGCCAGCAGCCCCCGACTAGCGGGGACGGGAGATACGCAGTATTTT. It specifies CASSPRLAGTGDTQYF.

The count of this clone is one. This chain connects TRBV5-1 to TRBJ1-5, with D hard to call. Germline V gene sequence: CDR1 SGHRS, CDR2 YFSETQ. This CDR3 spans 17 amino acids. V lost 5 bases, J lost 0 bases, and 18 bases lay in between. CDR3 loop: CASSPDGLADSNQPQHF. CDR3 sequence (DNA): TGCGCCAGCAGTCCTGACGGATTGGCGGATAGCAATCAGCCCCAGCATTTT.

This clone was recorded a few times. The chain recombines TRBV19 with TRBJ1-2; 8 nucleotides match TRBD1. Germline CDR1 and CDR2: LNHDA and SQIVND (reference sequence). The V and J ends lost 4 bases and 2 bases, in that order; junction bases with no gene match: 6. The CDR3 extends over 15 amino acids. CDR3: CASSTPRTGNYGYTF. CDR3 nucleotides: TGTGCCAGTAGTACCCCAAGGACAGGGAACTATGGCTACACCTTC.

The rearrangement joins TRBV14 to TRBJ2-7; TRBD1 aligns across 11 bases. In germline, CDR1 is SGHDN, CDR2 FVKESK. The ends lost 3 bases at V and 3 bases at J; junction bases unmatched: 7. The CDR3 is 16 residues long. The CDR3 spells CASSQFKGTGGYEQYF. The CDR3 nucleotides read TGTGCCAGCAGCCAGTTTAAAGGGACAGGGGGCTACGAGCAGTACTTC.

V is TRBV6-5 and J is TRBJ1-2, with D possibly being TRBD1 (5 bases). V lost 2 bases and J lost 4, with 11 bases in between. This CDR3 spans 14 amino acids. In germline, CDR1 is MNHEY, CDR2 SVGAGI. As DNA, the CDR3 is TGTGCCAGCAGTTACGGGGGGACCCTCTATGGCTACACCTTC. Translated: CASSYGGTLYGYTF.

The DNA of the CDR3 is TGTGCCAGCTGCCTGGCTGGGGGGAATTACGAGCAGTACTTC. Protein product: CASCLAGGNYEQYF. The rearrangement links TRBV5-6 to TRBJ2-7; tentatively, D is TRBD2 (6 bases). The germline CDR1 and CDR2 sequences are SGHDT and YYEEEE. V was trimmed by 7 bases and J by 4 bases, leaving 18 bases between them. This CDR3 has 14 amino acids.

Written as DNA, the CDR3 is TGTGCCAGCAGCTTAAGCCGGGGGAGCACTGAAGCTTTCTTT. Amino acids: CASSLSRGSTEAFF. V and J are TRBV11-1 and TRBJ1-1; D is possibly TRBD1 (5 bases). The germline V gene has CDR1 SGHAT and CDR2 FQDESV (reference sequence). The CDR3 has 14 residues. Trimming cost V 2 bases and J 4 bases, with 11 bases left between them.

J is TRBJ1-1 and V is TRBV28; D possibly corresponds to TRBD1 (5 bases). CDR1 and CDR2 from the germline V gene are MDHEN and SYDVKM. The CDR3 is made up of 12 amino acids. V lost 8 bases, J lost 7 bases, and 14 bases lay in between. CDR3 in DNA: TGTGCCAGCGGGGTCGGGGGGGTTGAAGCTTTCTTT. Translation gives CASGVGGVEAFF.

The J gene is TRBJ1-2, the V gene TRBV9; no clear D. The CDR3 has 13 residues. V was trimmed by 4 bases and J by 1 base, leaving 8 bases between them. Germline lookup yields CDR1 SGDLS and CDR2 YYNGEE. The CDR3 reads CASSSGFNYGYTF. DNA for the CDR3: TGTGCCAGCAGCTCAGGATTTAACTATGGCTACACCTTC. The variable domain in full, completed from reference TRBV9 and TRBJ1-2, reads DSGVTQTPKHLITATGQRVTLRCSPRSGDLSVYWYQQSLDQGLQFLIQYYNGEERAKGNILERFSAQQFPDLHSELNLSSLELGDSALYFCASSSGFNYGYTFGSGTRLTVV.

This clone showed up just a few times. The V and J genes are TRBV5-1 and TRBJ1-2; D might be TRBD1 (5 bases). Germline CDR1 SGHRS, CDR2 YFSETQ. The CDR3 covers 14 residues. Trimming cost V 1 base and J 4 bases, with 11 bases left between them. CDR3 in DNA: TGCGCCAGCAGCTTGTCCGGGGACTCCTATGGCTACACCTTC. It yields the protein CASSLSGDSYGYTF.

This chain uses TRBV30 with TRBJ1-1; 9 nucleotides agree with TRBD1. This CDR3 has 12 residues. The germline V gene has CDR1 GTSNPN and CDR2 SVGIG (reference sequence). Losses at the gene ends were 0 bases for V and 14 bases for J; bases not matched to a gene: 7. CDR3 sequence: CAWSVRDRGRFF. The CDR3 DNA follows: TGTGCCTGGAGTGTACGAGACAGGGGGAGATTCTTT.

The CDR3 spells CASSYVGAAYEQYF. The CDR3 DNA sequence: TGTGCCAGCAGTTACGTGGGGGCGGCCTACGAGCAGTACTTC. The rearrangement uses TRBV6-5 and TRBJ2-7; the D gene is possibly TRBD1 (6 bases). CDR3 length: 14 amino acids. The V gene lost 2 bases and the J gene lost 2 bases, with 10 bases spanning the gap. Germline V CDR1 and CDR2: MNHEY, SVGAGI.

The chain links TRBV6-2 or TRBV6-3 to TRBJ1-1; no clear D. This CDR3 comprises 15 residues. Germline lookup yields CDR1 MNHEY and CDR2 SVGEGT. The V end lost 0 bases, the J end lost 1 base, and 9 bases lay between the germline ends. The chain's CDR3 is CASSYSWRGNTEAFF. CDR3 DNA sequence: TGTGCCAGCAGTTACTCATGGCGGGGGAACACTGAAGCTTTCTTT.

The chain carries TRBV4-1 and TRBJ1-1; D unresolved. Trimming removed 4 bases from V and 0 bases from J, with 6 bases in between. The V gene's germline CDR1 is MGHRA and CDR2 YSYEKL. This CDR3 is built from 13 residues. In DNA form, the CDR3 reads TGCGCCAGCAGCCGGGAGCTGAACACTGAAGCTTTCTTT. It translates to CASSRELNTEAFF.

This clone occurred once. V and J are TRBV3-1 (or the pseudogene TRBV3-2) and TRBJ1-1; 7 bases fit TRBD1. V shed 4 bases, J shed 1 base, and the junction held 3 bases outside the gene matches. The CDR3 extends over 14 amino acids. The V gene's germline CDR1 is LGHDT and CDR2 YNNKEL (reference sequence). The CDR3, as DNA: TGTGCCAGCAGCCCTCGGACAGGGAACACTGAAGCTTTCTTT. Translating it yields CASSPRTGNTEAFF.

V gene TRBV27 combines with J gene TRBJ1-1; 11 nucleotides agree with TRBD1. CDR1 MNHEY and CDR2 SMNVEV come from the germline V gene (reference sequence). This CDR3 spans 14 amino acids. V lost 6 bases to trimming and J lost 11 bases; unmatched junction nucleotides: 11. The CDR3 protein is CASSLGQGAIGAFF. The CDR3 DNA reads as TGTGCCAGCAGCCTCGGACAGGGGGCGATAGGGGCTTTCTTT.

For the CDR3, the DNA is TGTGCCAGCAGTGATCTAGGGGGAAAAAACATTCAGTACTTC. It is translated as CASSDLGGKNIQYF. V is TRBV28 and J is TRBJ2-4; tentative D call: TRBD1 (6 bases). In germline, CDR1 is MDHEN, CDR2 SYDVKM. The CDR3 runs to 14 residues. V was clipped by 5 bases and J by 4 bases, with 12 bases between them. The complete variable domain, with remaining parts taken from reference TRBV28 and TRBJ2-4, reads DVKVTQSSRYLVKRTGEKVFLECVQDMDHENMFWYRQDPGLGLRLIYFSYDVKMKEKGDIPEGYSVSREKKERFSLILESASTNQTSMYLCASSDLGGKNIQYFGAGTRLSVL.

CDR3 DNA sequence: TGTGCCAGTCATAAGGGGAGGATCTCTCCCTCTGGAAACACCATATATTTT. Translation: CASHKGRISPSGNTIYF. The chain recombines TRBV19 with TRBJ1-3; a possible D gene is TRBD1 (5 bases). Germline V gene data show CDR1 as LNHDA and CDR2 as SQIVND (reference sequence). V lost 8 bases, J lost 0 bases, and 20 bases lay in between. There are 17 residues in the CDR3.

The rearrangement uses TRBV6-2 or TRBV6-3 and TRBJ2-7; 7 bases match TRBD1. CDR1 is MNHEY and CDR2 is SVGEGT in the germline V gene. The CDR3 sequence is 13 residues long. Trimming removed 4 bases from V and 2 bases from J; junction bases left unmatched: 2. As DNA, the CDR3 is TGTGCCAGCAGTTCTCAGGGGGCCTACGAGCAGTACTTC. It encodes CASSSQGAYEQYF.

V usage is TRBV18 and J usage is TRBJ2-3; 9 bases fit TRBD2. With 2 bases clipped from V and 2 bases from J, the junction kept 14 bases outside the gene matches. Germline V CDR1 and CDR2: KGHSH, LQKENI. The CDR3 consists of 19 residues. The CDR3 nucleotides are TGTGCCAGCTCACCAGGATGGGATAGCGGGAGCTTTCTCACAGATACGCAGTATTTT. Translated: CASSPGWDSGSFLTDTQYF.

The chain carries TRBV5-1 and TRBJ2-5; D is unresolved. V dropped 4 bases and J dropped 5 bases, with 12 bases sitting between them. Germline V gene lookup returns CDR1 SGHRS and CDR2 YFSETQ. The CDR3 spans 13 residues. The CDR3 sequence is CASSPGIGETQYF. The CDR3 DNA reads as TGCGCCAGCAGCCCGGGTATCGGGGAGACCCAGTACTTC.

The chain couples TRBV5-4 to TRBJ2-5; 7 bases match TRBD2. Germline V gene data show CDR1 as SGHNT and CDR2 as YYREEE (reference sequence). CDR3 length: 14 amino acids. The junction had 7 bases not matched to a gene; V was cut back by 3 bases and J by 5 bases. CDR3 sequence: CASSSPGSGETQYF. The CDR3, as DNA: TGTGCCAGCAGCTCCCCGGGTAGCGGGGAGACCCAGTACTTC.

In this sample, this clone turned up a few times. The chain employs TRBV7-9 and TRBJ1-1; D is uncertain. The V and J ends lost 8 bases and 1 base respectively, with 8 bases between them. Germline lookup yields CDR1 SEHNR and CDR2 FQNEAQ (reference sequence). The CDR3 has 12 residues. The CDR3 spells CASGGGNTEAFF. Here the CDR3 DNA reads TGTGCCAGCGGCGGTGGGAACACTGAAGCTTTCTTT.